This entry lists 15 T cell receptor beta chains sequenced from one sample in a study of T cells in Graves' hyperthyroidism and ophthalmopathy. Researchers took RNA transcripts and amplified the TCR beta CDR3 regions from them. The TCR CDR3 was amplified in a first-round RT-PCR using the HTBI primer set. A single record per CDR3 protein comes from TCRdb applying MiXCR to the multiplex PCR reads. The repertoire consists of around 620,000 distinct CDR3 sequences, with 12% to 15% occurring once and the leading ten covering roughly 7%. The sequencing input was blood. All receptors come from a woman aged 18-29 years with Graves' ophthalmopathy.

This clonotype was seen at least ten times. The chain recombines TRBV12-3 or TRBV12-4 with TRBJ1-1; D unresolved. The V end lost 4 bases, the J end lost 0 bases, and 15 bases lay between the germline ends. The CDR3 runs 16 residues. The CDR3 nucleotides read TGTGCCAGCAGTTCCCTTCTAAGACGGATGAACACTGAAGCTTTCTTT. Translation gives CASSSLLRRMNTEAFF.

This clonotype has a count of ten or more. The chain couples TRBV28 to TRBJ1-3, with D perhaps matching TRBD1 (5 bases). From germline, CDR1 is MDHEN and CDR2 SYDVKM. The CDR3 runs to 13 residues. Trimming left V 6 bases short and J 2 bases short, with 8 bases between. The CDR3 reads CASRTGTGNTIYF. For the CDR3, the DNA is TGTGCCAGCAGAACAGGAACTGGAAACACCATATATTTT. The full variable domain, in which reference TRBV28 and TRBJ1-3 provide the parts outside the CDR3, is DVKVTQSSRYLVKRTGEKVFLECVQDMDHENMFWYRQDPGLGLRLIYFSYDVKMKEKGDIPEGYSVSREKKERFSLILESASTNQTSMYLCASRTGTGNTIYFGEGSWLTVV.

The sample holds many counts of this clonotype. The chain has TRBV9 and TRBJ2-5; unclear D gene. The germline gives CDR1 SGDLS, CDR2 YYNGEE. V lost 0 bases, J lost 5 bases, and 14 bases lay in between. The CDR3 has 15 residues. The CDR3 is CASSVEPILGETQYF. Written as DNA, the CDR3 is TGTGCCAGCAGCGTAGAACCGATTTTGGGGGAGACCCAGTACTTC.

This clonotype was seen many times. The V and J genes are TRBV28 and TRBJ2-2; a weak D match, TRBD1 (7 bases). CDR1 is MDHEN and CDR2 is SYDVKM in the germline V gene. V shed 6 bases and J shed 6 bases, with 11 bases lying between them. This CDR3 comprises 13 residues. The CDR3 DNA reads as TGTGCCAGCAGCTCCAGGGGGGCCGGGGAGCTGTTTTTT. Its translation is CASSSRGAGELFF. Variable domain in full (rest from reference TRBV28 and TRBJ2-2): DVKVTQSSRYLVKRTGEKVFLECVQDMDHENMFWYRQDPGLGLRLIYFSYDVKMKEKGDIPEGYSVSREKKERFSLILESASTNQTSMYLCASSSRGAGELFFGEGSRLTVL.

This clonotype came up many times. V gene TRBV12-3 or TRBV12-4 combines with J gene TRBJ2-2; TRBD1 or TRBD2 may be the D gene (5 bases each). The CDR3 spans 12 residues. The V and J ends lost 8 bases and 9 bases respectively, with 13 bases between them. This CDR3 is CASYAGARELFF. The CDR3 nucleotides read TGTGCCAGCTATGCCGGGGCCCGGGAGCTGTTTTTT.

This chain's CDR3 is CASSLSIDSGRSYYEQYF. CDR3 in DNA: TGTGCCAGCAGTTTATCAATTGATAGCGGGAGAAGTTATTACGAGCAGTACTTC. V and J are TRBV12-3 or TRBV12-4 and TRBJ2-7; TRBD2 aligns across 9 bases. The CDR3 runs to 18 residues. Germline trimming cut 2 bases from V and 4 bases from J; bases unmatched to any gene: 15.

The chain combines TRBV11-3 with TRBJ2-5, with TRBD2 identical over 11 bases. Germline V gene lookup returns CDR1 SGHNT and CDR2 YENEEA. Germline trimming cut 6 bases from V and 4 bases from J; bases unmatched to any gene: 10. The CDR3 length is 16 residues. The CDR3: CASSPTSGSTGETQYF. For the CDR3, the DNA is TGTGCCAGCAGTCCCACTAGCGGGAGCACGGGAGAGACCCAGTACTTC. The complete variable domain, with remaining parts taken from reference TRBV11-3 and TRBJ2-5, reads EAGVVQSPRYKIIEKKQPVAFWCNPISGHNTLYWYLQNLGQGPELLIRYENEEAVDDSQLPKDRFSAERLKGVDSTLKIQPAELGDSAVYLCASSPTSGSTGETQYFGPGTRLLVL.

The chain employs TRBV12-3 or TRBV12-4 and TRBJ1-2; 8 nucleotides line up with TRBD1. V was pared by 7 bases and J by 4 bases, with 5 bases of the junction left unmatched. The CDR3 contains 13 residues. CDR3 bases: TGTGCCAGCACAAACGACAGGGGCTATGGCTACACCTTC. It is translated as CASTNDRGYGYTF.

This clonotype was detected a few times. This chain's CDR3 is CATREPVMNTEAFF. The CDR3 DNA sequence: TGTGCCACCCGGGAACCGGTCATGAACACTGAAGCTTTCTTT. The rearrangement joins TRBV6-1 to TRBJ1-1; no clear D gene. V dropped 10 bases and J dropped 0 bases, with 15 bases sitting between them. The germline V gene has CDR1 MNHNS and CDR2 SASEGT. The CDR3 length is 14 residues.

This clonotype was picked up one time. Here the CDR3 reads CSVWGFRDRGPQETQFF. Written as DNA, the CDR3 is TGCAGCGTTTGGGGCTTCCGGGACAGGGGACCTCAAGAGACCCAGTTCTTC. The chain carries TRBV29-1 and TRBJ2-5; 10 bases fit TRBD1. The J call may be mistaken, given a closer DNA end match to TRBJ2-1. The germline V gene has CDR1 SQVTM and CDR2 ANQGSEA. The CDR3 runs to 17 residues.

This clonotype was seen many times. The DNA for the CDR3 is TGTGCCAGCAGCTTCTTATGGAAAGACCAAGAGACCCAGTACTTC. Translated: CASSFLWKDQETQYF. The V call is TRBV28, the J call TRBJ2-5; no reliable D call. Per the germline V gene, CDR1 is MDHEN and CDR2 is SYDVKM. V lost 6 bases to trimming and J lost 0 bases, with 14 bases between them. The CDR3 length is 15 residues.

This clonotype was counted a few times. This rearrangement joins TRBV4-3 to TRBJ2-3; 12 bases fit TRBD2. Germline lookup yields CDR1 LGHNA and CDR2 YSLEER. The length of the CDR3 is 20 residues. Losses at the gene ends were 0 bases for V and 0 bases for J; bases not matched to a gene: 10. The CDR3 sequence is CASSQDGGLAGPPSTDTQYF. CDR3 DNA sequence: TGCGCCAGCAGCCAAGATGGAGGACTAGCGGGACCCCCTAGCACAGATACGCAGTATTTT.

This clonotype was seen ten or more times. The rearrangement links TRBV20-1 to TRBJ2-7, with D maybe TRBD2 (6 bases). V was shortened by 0 bases and J by 3 bases, with 15 bases between the two germline ends. CDR1 is DFQATT, CDR2 SNEGSKA, per germline (reference sequence). The CDR3 loop spans 15 amino acids. The DNA for the CDR3 is TGCAGTGCTAGAGATGGGGACTCTATAGGCTACGAGCAGTACTTC. Its protein product is CSARDGDSIGYEQYF.

The rearrangement joins TRBV30 to TRBJ2-4; 9 bases are shared with TRBD2. Trimming cost V 8 bases and J 6 bases; bases outside gene matches: 5. This CDR3 comprises 12 residues. Germline lookup yields CDR1 GTSNPN and CDR2 SVGIG (reference sequence). The CDR3 DNA reads TGTGCCACCCGTAGCGGGGGAAACATTCAGTACTTC. Amino acids: CATRSGGNIQYF. Using reference TRBV30 and TRBJ2-4 for the parts outside the CDR3, the full variable domain is SQTIHQWPATLVQPVGSPLSLECTVEGTSNPNLYWYRQAAGRGLQLLFYSVGIGQISSEVPQNLSASRPQDRQFILSSKKLLLSDSGFYLCATRSGGNIQYFGAGTRLSVL.

The chain couples TRBV4-3 to TRBJ2-1, with D possibly matching TRBD2 (5 bases). The V and J ends lost 0 bases and 6 bases respectively, with 15 bases between them. The germline V gene has CDR1 LGHNA and CDR2 YSLEER. The CDR3 length is 16 residues. CDR3 in amino acids: CASSQDGAAKGNEQFF. CDR3 in DNA: TGCGCCAGCAGCCAAGATGGAGCGGCTAAGGGCAATGAGCAGTTCTTC.